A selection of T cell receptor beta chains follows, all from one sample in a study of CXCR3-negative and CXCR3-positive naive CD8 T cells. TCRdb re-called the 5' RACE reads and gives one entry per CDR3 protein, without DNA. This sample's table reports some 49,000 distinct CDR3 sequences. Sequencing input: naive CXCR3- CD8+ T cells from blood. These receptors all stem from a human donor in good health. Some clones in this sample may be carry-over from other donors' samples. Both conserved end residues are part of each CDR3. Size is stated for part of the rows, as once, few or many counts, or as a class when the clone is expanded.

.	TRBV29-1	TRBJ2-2	CSVPGGFTGELFF
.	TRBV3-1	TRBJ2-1	CASSPKRATYNEQFF
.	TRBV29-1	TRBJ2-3	CSVETGQGFPSTDTQYF
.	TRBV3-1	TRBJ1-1	CASSQDWSGWTEAFF
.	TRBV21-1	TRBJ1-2	CASSKGARQFIYGYTF
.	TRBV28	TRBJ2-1	CASGRLVNYNEQFF
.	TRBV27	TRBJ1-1	CASSYDPNTEAFF
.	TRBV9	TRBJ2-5	CASSEWGQQETQYF
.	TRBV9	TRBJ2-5	CASSGGLAQETQYF
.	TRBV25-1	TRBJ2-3	CASSLLAGGEDTQYF
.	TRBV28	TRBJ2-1	CASRLAGAVDEQFF
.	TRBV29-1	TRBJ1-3	CSVQGENTIYF
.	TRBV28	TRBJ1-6	CASSSPGQQTTFYNSPLHF
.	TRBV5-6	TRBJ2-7	CASSLEGRYEQYF
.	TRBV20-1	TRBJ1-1	CSSTGTENTEAFF
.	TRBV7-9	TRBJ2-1	CASSPLIAGGSSYNEQFF
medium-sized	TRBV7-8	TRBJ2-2	CASAVLAGNTGELFF
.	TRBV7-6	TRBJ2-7	CASSFTREKGSYEQYF
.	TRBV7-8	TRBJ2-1	CASTSGGDEQFF
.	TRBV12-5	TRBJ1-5	CASGRRCTEGWEVDQPQHF
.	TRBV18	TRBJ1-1	CASSRGVEAFF
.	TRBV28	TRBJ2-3	CASSPWRQGVGTDTQYF
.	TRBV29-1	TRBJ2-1	CSVRLAPRGNEQFF
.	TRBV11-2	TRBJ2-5	CASSLTSGEQETQYF
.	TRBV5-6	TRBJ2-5	CASSLQGLQETQYF
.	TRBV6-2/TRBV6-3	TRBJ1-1	CASSYEFFGISSTEAFF
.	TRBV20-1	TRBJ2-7	CSAREGVVGSSYEQYF
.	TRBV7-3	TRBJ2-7	CASARSGGAFHEQYF
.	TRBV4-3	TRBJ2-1	CASSQGWTGVNNEQFF
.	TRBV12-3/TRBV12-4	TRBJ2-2	CASSPVGELFF
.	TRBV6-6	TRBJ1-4	CASSPPGQNNEKLFF
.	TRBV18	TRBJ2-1	CASSPSLGGRDGEQFF